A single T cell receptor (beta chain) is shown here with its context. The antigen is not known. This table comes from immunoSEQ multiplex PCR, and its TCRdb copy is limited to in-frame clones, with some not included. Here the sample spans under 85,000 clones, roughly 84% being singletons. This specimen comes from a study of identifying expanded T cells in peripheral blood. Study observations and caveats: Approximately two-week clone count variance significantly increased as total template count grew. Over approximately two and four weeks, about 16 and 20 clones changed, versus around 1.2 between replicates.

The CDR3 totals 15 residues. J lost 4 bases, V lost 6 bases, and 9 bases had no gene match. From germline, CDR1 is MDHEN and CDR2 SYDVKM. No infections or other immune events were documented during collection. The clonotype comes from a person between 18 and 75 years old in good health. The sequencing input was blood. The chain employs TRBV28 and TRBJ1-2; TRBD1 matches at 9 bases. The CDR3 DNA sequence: TGTGCCAGCAGGGAAGGGCCACAGGGGGCCTATGGCTACACCTTC. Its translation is CASREGPQGAYGYTF.